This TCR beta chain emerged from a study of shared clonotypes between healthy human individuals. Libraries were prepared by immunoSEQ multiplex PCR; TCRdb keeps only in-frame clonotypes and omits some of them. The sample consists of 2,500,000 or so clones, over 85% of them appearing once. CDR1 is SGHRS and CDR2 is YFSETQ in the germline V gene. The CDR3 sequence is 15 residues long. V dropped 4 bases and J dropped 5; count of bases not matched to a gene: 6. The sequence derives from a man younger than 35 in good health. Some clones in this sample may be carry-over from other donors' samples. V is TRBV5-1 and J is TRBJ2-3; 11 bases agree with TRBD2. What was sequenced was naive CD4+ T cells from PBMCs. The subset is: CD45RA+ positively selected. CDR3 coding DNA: TGCGCCAGCAGCATACTAGCGGGAGTTGAAGATACGCAGTATTTT. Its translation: CASSILAGVEDTQYF.